These T cell receptor beta chains were read from a single sample in a study of blood T cell repertoires in COVID-19. Method: immunoSEQ multiplex PCR; TCRdb's copy keeps in-frame clones and lacks some. The sample shows around 130,000 clones, 75% to 90% of them seen only once. The sequenced sample consisted of peripheral blood. The receptors originated from a man aged 50 or older with active or convalescent COVID-19. The CDR3 runs from the conserved cysteine through the conserved F or W. The D gene is left open where the match is weak. Size values are once, few and many counts, or a class for expanded clones, and some rows have none.

TRBV6-5	-	TRBJ1-5	-	TGTGCCAGCAGCAGGGGTGGGGATCAGCCCCAGCATTTT	CASSRGGDQPQHF
TRBV11-2	TRBD1	TRBJ1-4	few	TGTGCCAGCAGCTTCAGGGGGACAGATACTGAAAAACTGTTTTTT	CASSFRGTDTEKLFF
TRBV5-4	TRBD1	TRBJ2-7	-	TGTGCCAGCAGCTCACCCCCGGGACAGAACTACGAGCAGTACTTC	CASSSPPGQNYEQYF
TRBV14	-	TRBJ1-1	once	TGTGCCAGCAGCCAATTAGGGGCCAGGACTGAAGCTTTCTTT	CASSQLGARTEAFF
TRBV6-5	-	TRBJ1-1	once	TGTGCCAGCAGTTACTCGATTTACCCGGGTCAAGCTTTCTTT	CASSYSIYPGQAFF
TRBV7-2	TRBD1	TRBJ2-3	-	TGTGCCAGCAGTTCCGGACAGGGGGGGAGCACAGATACGCAGTATTTT	CASSSGQGGSTDTQYF
TRBV6-2/TRBV6-3	TRBD2	TRBJ2-1	-	TGTGCCAGCAGTCGGACTAGCGGGAGGGCCAATGAGCAGTTCTTC	CASSRTSGRANEQFF
TRBV19	TRBD1	TRBJ2-7	-	TGTGCCAGTAGTAGCGCGGGACAGGTAGTCTACGAGCAGTACTTC	CASSSAGQVVYEQYF
TRBV2	TRBD1	TRBJ2-7	-	TGTGCCAGCAACAGGGGCTCATCCTCCTACGAGCAGTACTTC	CASNRGSSSYEQYF
TRBV28	-	TRBJ1-5	-	TGTGCCAGCAGTTTTGGGGGACAAGGTAACAATCAGCCCCAGCATTTT	CASSFGGQGNNQPQHF
TRBV6-5	-	TRBJ1-2	-	TGTGCCAGCAGGGGCGACGGATATGGCTACACCTTC	CASRGDGYGYTF
TRBV19	TRBD1	TRBJ1-3	-	TGTGCCAGTAGTATCCCCGGACAGGGAGCAAACACCATATATTTT	CASSIPGQGANTIYF
TRBV11-2	TRBD1	TRBJ2-6	-	TGTGCCAGCACCCTTACAGGGGGCGGTGGGGCCAACGTCCTGACTTTC	CASTLTGGGGANVLTF
TRBV2	-	TRBJ2-7	-	TGTGCCAGCAGTGTCGCGGGACAGAATTACGAGCAGTACTTC	CASSVAGQNYEQYF
TRBV19	TRBD2	TRBJ2-1	-	TGTGCCAGTAGGACTAGCGGGAGGTTCGATGAGCAGTTCTTC	CASRTSGRFDEQFF
TRBV18	TRBD2	TRBJ2-3	-	TGTGCCAGCTCACCGGGGACTAGCAGAACGGATACGCAGTATTTT	CASSPGTSRTDTQYF
TRBV19	-	TRBJ1-6	-	TGTGCCAGTAGCCTCGCGGGAGCCACCTATAATTCACCCCTCCACTTT	CASSLAGATYNSPLHF
TRBV3-1/TRBV3-2	-	TRBJ1-3	-	TGTGCCAGCAGCCCAGCGACAGGCCTCTCTGGAAACACCATATATTTT	CASSPATGLSGNTIYF
TRBV18	-	TRBJ1-2	-	TGTGCCAGCGTTGGGGCGAACTATGGCTACACCTTC	CASVGANYGYTF
TRBV6-2/TRBV6-3	TRBD1	TRBJ2-2	-	TGTGCCAGCAGTGACACAGGGGGGACGAACACCGGGGAGCTGTTTTTT	CASSDTGGTNTGELFF
TRBV19	-	TRBJ2-5	once	TGTGCCAGTAGTGCAATCGTTCGGGGAGTTGAAGAGACCCAGTACTTC	CASSAIVRGVEETQYF
TRBV10-3	-	TRBJ2-3	-	TGTGCCACAAAAGTCCGCGGCGATACCCCCACAGATACGCAGTATTTT	CATKVRGDTPTDTQYF
TRBV27	TRBD1	TRBJ1-4	once	TGTGCCAGCAGCCCGACAGGGGAGGACGAAAAACTGTTTTTT	CASSPTGEDEKLFF
TRBV19	TRBD1	TRBJ2-3	-	TGTGCCAGTAGTATGGGACAGGGGACTAGCACAGATACGCAGTATTTT	CASSMGQGTSTDTQYF
TRBV7-8	TRBD1	TRBJ1-5	-	TGTGCCAGCAGCGTGGACAGGCTTAACAATCAGCCCCAGCATTTT	CASSVDRLNNQPQHF
TRBV12-3/TRBV12-4	-	TRBJ1-2	-	TGTGCCAGCAGTGAACAAGCTAACTATGGCTACACCTTC	CASSEQANYGYTF
TRBV11-2	TRBD2	TRBJ2-7	-	TGTGCCAGCAGCTTAGGTAGCGGGAGGGCCCGCGAGCAGTACTTC	CASSLGSGRAREQYF
TRBV30	TRBD1	TRBJ1-5	-	TGTGCCTGGGGGGACAGGGGAGAACAGCCCCAGCATTTT	CAWGDRGEQPQHF
TRBV3-1/TRBV3-2	-	TRBJ1-1	-	TGTGCCAGCAGCCAAGTTAGTTCTGAAGCTTTCTTT	CASSQVSSEAFF
TRBV4-1	TRBD2	TRBJ2-3	few	TGCGCCAGCAGCCAAGTTGGGACTAGCGGGTACGTTACAGATACGCAGTATTTT	CASSQVGTSGYVTDTQYF
TRBV3-1/TRBV3-2	-	TRBJ2-5	-	TGTGCCAGCAGCCCGAACTTTCTAGATCGGGAGACCCAGTACTTC	CASSPNFLDRETQYF
TRBV19	-	TRBJ1-2	-	TGTGCCAGTAGTGTAATAAGCAGGGACTATGGCTACACCTTC	CASSVISRDYGYTF
TRBV6-5	-	TRBJ2-7	-	TGTGCCAGCACTCCGAGTCGCGGCAGCTCCTACGAGCAGTACTTC	CASTPSRGSSYEQYF
TRBV6-5	-	TRBJ2-7	few	TGTGCCAGCAGTCACTACGAGCAGTACTTC	CASSHYEQYF
TRBV6-1	TRBD1	TRBJ1-1	-	TGTGCCAGCCGTGGGACAGGGGACGTTGTTAACACTGAAGCTTTCTTT	CASRGTGDVVNTEAFF
TRBV6-1	-	TRBJ1-1	-	TGTGCCAGCAGGGAAGGTGTTTCGTCGAGGTGGGCTTTCTTT	CASREGVSSRWAFF
TRBV24-1	-	TRBJ1-2	-	TGTGCCACCAGTGGGACAGCCTATGGCTACACCTTC	CATSGTAYGYTF
TRBV28	TRBD2	TRBJ2-3	-	TGTGCCAGCAGTTTATGGACTAGCGGGAGGAGCACAGATACGCAGTATTTT	CASSLWTSGRSTDTQYF
TRBV5-1	-	TRBJ1-1	-	TGCGCCAGCAGCCCGGCGGGCCAGGATACTGAAGCTTTCTTT	CASSPAGQDTEAFF
TRBV11-2	-	TRBJ2-7	once	TGTGCCAGCAGAAGCAAACCCTACGAGCAGTACTTC	CASRSKPYEQYF
TRBV3-1/TRBV3-2	-	TRBJ1-4	-	TGTGCCAGCAGCCAAGATTTTGGTGACTTATCAACTAATGAAAAACTGTTTTTT	CASSQDFGDLSTNEKLFF
TRBV9	-	TRBJ2-1	-	TGTGCCAGCAGCCAGGGTAGCCACAATGAGCAGTTCTTC	CASSQGSHNEQFF
TRBV15	-	TRBJ1-6	few	TGTGCCACCAGCAGAGATCGCGTTCTAAGTTCACCCCTCCACTTT	CATSRDRVLSSPLHF
TRBV12-3/TRBV12-4	TRBD1	TRBJ1-4	-	TGTGCCAGCACCCTCAGGGGGAATGAAAAACTGTTTTTT	CASTLRGNEKLFF
TRBV28	TRBD1	TRBJ2-7	-	TGTGCCAGCAGCAGATATACCGGGACAGGGGGTTACGAGCAGTACTTC	CASSRYTGTGGYEQYF
TRBV10-1	-	TRBJ2-7	few	TGCGCCAGCAGCATGGTAGTAGATTCCCACGAGCAGTACTTC	CASSMVVDSHEQYF
TRBV5-8	TRBD1	TRBJ1-2	-	TGTGCCAGCAGCTTGTACGGGGACAGGGGCGACACTAACTATGGCTACACCTTC	CASSLYGDRGDTNYGYTF
TRBV7-8	-	TRBJ1-2	-	TGTGCCAGCAGCACCCGACAGGCGTCGACCTATGGCTACACCTTC	CASSTRQASTYGYTF